This record concerns one TCR beta chain sequence. The antigen remains unidentified. The record originates from a study of T cells in women clearing cervical HPV infection. The wider study: No precancer developed; the control's incident HPV16 infection cleared within 12 months. Cases' blood sampling followed lesion detection by median approximately 150 days (90 to 200). Notes on the study in general: CIN3+ cases had significantly higher TCR richness than controls; evenness did not differ.

Profiled with immunoSEQ multiplex PCR; TCRdb holds only in-frame clones, not every one. The sample table sets out about 48,000 clones. Sequencing was performed on blood buffy coat. The sequence derives from a woman between 18 and 70 years old with a cervical HPV16 infection that either progressed to CIN3+ or cleared (not recorded which).

The CDR3 DNA, read in part, is TGTGCCAGCAGTCCCCGAGTGGGGGGCTACGAG. Translation gives CASSPRVGGYE. The whole CDR3 sequence reads CASSPRVGGYEQYF. The chain combines TRBV6-2 or TRBV6-3 with TRBJ2-7; a possible D gene is TRBD2 (6 bases). The read gets to within 3 residues of the CDR3 end, and the germline J gene fills in the rest. Trimming took 5 bases from V and 3 from J, leaving 14 bases between them. The CDR3 totals 14 residues. The germline V gene encodes CDR1 MNHEY and CDR2 SVGEGT.